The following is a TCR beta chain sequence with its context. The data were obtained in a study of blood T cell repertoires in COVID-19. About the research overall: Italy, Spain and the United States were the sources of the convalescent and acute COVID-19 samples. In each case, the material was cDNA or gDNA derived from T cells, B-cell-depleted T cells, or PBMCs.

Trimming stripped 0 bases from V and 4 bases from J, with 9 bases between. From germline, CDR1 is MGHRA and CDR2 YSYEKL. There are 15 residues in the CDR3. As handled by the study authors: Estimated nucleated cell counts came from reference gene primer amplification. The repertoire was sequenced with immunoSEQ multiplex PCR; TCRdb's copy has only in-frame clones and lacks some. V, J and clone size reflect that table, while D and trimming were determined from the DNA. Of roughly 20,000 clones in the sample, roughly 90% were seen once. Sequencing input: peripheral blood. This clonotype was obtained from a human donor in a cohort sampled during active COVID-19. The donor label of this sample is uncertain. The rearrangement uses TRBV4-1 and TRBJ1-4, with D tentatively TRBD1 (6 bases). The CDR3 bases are TGCGCCAGCAGCCAAGATCGACAGGTTAATGAAAAACTGTTTTTT. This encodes CASSQDRQVNEKLFF.